Sequencing of this TCR beta chain was carried out in a study of shared clonotypes between healthy human individuals. Clones were sequenced by immunoSEQ multiplex PCR, and TCRdb holds only the in-frame ones, with some missing. In the table there are approximately 2.3 million clones, approximately 95% of which are singletons. Trimming cost V 5 bases and J 0 bases, with 11 bases left between them. CDR1 and CDR2 (germline): MNHNS, SASEGT. The CDR3 extends over 15 amino acids. The chain has TRBV6-1 and TRBJ1-5; D is ambiguous. Source material: naive CD4+ T cells from PBMCs. The subset: CD45RA+ positively selected. This clonotype originated in a man younger than 30 in good health. Some clones in this sample may be carry-over from other donors' samples. The CDR3 reads CASSPTAYSNQPQHF. For the CDR3, the DNA is TGTGCCAGCAGTCCGACGGCATATAGCAATCAGCCCCAGCATTTT.